What follows are 12 T cell receptor beta chains derived from one specimen sequenced in a study of regulatory T cells in long-lasting Graves disease. Regarding time point: newly diagnosed GD, antithyroid drugs for less than 3 months. From PBMCs, RNA was extracted and then used to make the TCR library. With iRepertoire HTBI primers and Arm-PCR of CDR3 regions, TCR beta libraries were built. TCRdb re-derived calls from the multiplex PCR reads in MiXCR, one entry per CDR3 protein. This table holds fewer than 650,000 distinct CDR3 sequences, 15% to 20% found once. These data were also filed under a second study, of T cells in Graves' hyperthyroidism and ophthalmopathy.

The sequences come from peripheral blood mononuclear cells (PBMCs), collected at new diagnosis, from a patient treated with antithyroid drugs. These receptors all come from a woman aged 30 to 39 with Graves disease.

The J gene is TRBJ2-1, the V gene TRBV20-1, with D unresolved. Germline lookup yields CDR1 DFQATT and CDR2 SNEGSKA (reference sequence). Trimming shortened V by 3 bases and J by 7 bases, and 31 bases separated the two germline ends. The CDR3 runs to 19 residues. The CDR3 DNA follows: TGCAGTGCTAGTATGAGTTGGTGGGTCATTTCAGATACGGAGAATGAGCAGTTCTTC. Amino acids: CSASMSWWVISDTENEQFF.

This clonotype was picked up a small number of times. The CDR3 region has the DNA TGTGCCAGTAACGTGGGGGCGGGATTGAACACTGAAGCTTTCTTT. Protein sequence: CASNVGAGLNTEAFF. The chain is built from TRBV19 and TRBJ1-1; the D gene is possibly TRBD1 (6 bases). Trimming removed 7 bases from V and 0 bases from J, with 15 bases in between. CDR1 is LNHDA and CDR2 is SQIVND in the germline V gene (reference sequence). The CDR3 covers 15 residues.

The chain recombines TRBV15 with TRBJ1-2; D is unresolved. Trimming removed 3 bases from V and 2 bases from J, with 19 bases in between. Germline loops: CDR1 LNHNV, CDR2 YYDKDF (reference sequence). The CDR3 has 17 amino acids. The CDR3 DNA reads TGTGCCACCAGCAGCCTTTTTGAGGGAGCCGCAAACTATGGCTACACCTTC. As protein: CATSSLFEGAANYGYTF.

This clonotype has more than one count but fewer than ten. V is TRBV7-8 and J is TRBJ2-1; D perhaps matches TRBD2 (5 bases). This CDR3 region has 21 residues. With 2 bases removed from V and 3 bases from J, the gap between germline ends came to 29 bases. CDR1 is SGHVS, CDR2 FQNEAQ, per germline. The CDR3 DNA follows: TGTGCCAGCAGCTTACGCCCCCCCCCCCAGATGAGCGGCCAAAGCTACAATGAGCAGTTCTTC. It translates to CASSLRPPPQMSGQSYNEQFF.

This clonotype was counted ten times or more. The chain uses TRBV6-1 and TRBJ1-1; D uncertain. Germline V gene sequence: CDR1 MNHNS, CDR2 SASEGT. Trimming removed 6 bases from V and 3 bases from J, with 11 bases in between. The CDR3 spans 13 residues. For the CDR3, the DNA is TGTGCCAGCAGATTAAAGAGGTACACTGAAGCTTTCTTT. Amino acids: CASRLKRYTEAFF.

CDR3 sequence reads: CASTTRGPSGRKQMNTGELFF. The CDR3 DNA reads TGTGCCAGTACCACCAGGGGGCCTAGCGGGAGGAAACAAATGAACACCGGGGAGCTGTTTTTT. The chain has TRBV19 and TRBJ2-2, with 11 bases aligning to TRBD2. The CDR3 contains 21 residues. Germline CDR1 LNHDA, CDR2 SQIVND (reference sequence). Losses at the gene ends were 7 bases for V and 1 base for J; bases not matched to a gene: 20.

There are a few counts of this clonotype. The chain uses TRBV3-1 and TRBJ2-1; TRBD1 matches 8 bases. The germline V gene encodes CDR1 LGHDT and CDR2 YNNKEL (reference sequence). The CDR3 runs 12 residues. V shed 5 bases and J 10 bases; nucleotides not matched to a gene: 4. CDR3 DNA sequence: TGTGCCAGCAGCTCGCGGACAGGGGAGCAGTTCTTC. Translating gives CASSSRTGEQFF.

This clonotype was observed many times. V gene TRBV7-9 combines with J gene TRBJ2-1, with 7 bases fitting TRBD2. CDR1 is SEHNR and CDR2 is FQNEAQ in the germline V gene (reference sequence). The J segment lost 0 bases and the V segment lost 4 bases, leaving 9 bases of the junction unmatched. The CDR3 loop spans 17 amino acids. The CDR3 here is CASSSGPGGSSYNEQFF. For the CDR3, the DNA is TGTGCCAGCAGCTCGGGCCCGGGGGGTTCCTCCTACAATGAGCAGTTCTTC. Full variable domain (remainder filled in from reference TRBV7-9 and TRBJ2-1): DTGVSQNPRHKITKRGQNVTFRCDPISEHNRLYWYRQTLGQGPEFLTYFQNEAQLEKSRLLSDRFSAERPKGSFSTLEIQRTEQGDSAMYLCASSSGPGGSSYNEQFFGPGTRLTVL.

The gene calls are TRBV5-4 and TRBJ1-1; D is unresolved. Deletions cut 0 bases from V and 0 bases from J, with 9 bases between. The CDR3 has 15 amino acids. Germline V lookup: CDR1 SGHNT, CDR2 YYREEE (reference sequence). The CDR3 protein is CASSLDSPMNTEAFF. The CDR3, as DNA: TGTGCCAGCAGCTTGGACAGCCCAATGAACACTGAAGCTTTCTTT.

The rearrangement uses TRBV6-2 or TRBV6-3 and TRBJ2-6; the D gene is possibly TRBD2 (6 bases). Per germline, CDR1 MNHEY and CDR2 SVGEGT. This CDR3 is built from 15 residues. V was pared by 7 bases and J by 4 bases, with 14 bases between. The CDR3 DNA follows: TGTGCCAGCACCCGTGGGGGGTTCGGGGCCAACGTCCTGACTTTC. It codes for CASTRGGFGANVLTF.

This clonotype was detected only a few times. The chain combines TRBV7-9 with TRBJ2-1, with TRBD2 identical over 7 bases. The CDR3 consists of 14 residues. With V trimmed by 5 bases and J by 8 bases, 9 bases remained unmatched. The germline V gene has CDR1 SEHNR and CDR2 FQNEAQ (reference sequence). In DNA form, the CDR3 reads TGTGCCAGCAGCCGATCGGGAGGTAGACATGAGCAGTTCTTC. This translates into CASSRSGGRHEQFF.

This clonotype occurred many times. The chain couples TRBV28 to TRBJ2-7; 14 nucleotides line up with TRBD2. J was trimmed by 3 bases and V by 5 bases; bases with no gene match: 12. Germline V lookup: CDR1 MDHEN, CDR2 SYDVKM. The CDR3 runs to 18 residues. CDR3 nucleotides: TGTGCCAGCAGTGCTCAGGGATCCGGGACTAGCGGGAGCTACGAGCAGTACTTC. It translates to CASSAQGSGTSGSYEQYF.